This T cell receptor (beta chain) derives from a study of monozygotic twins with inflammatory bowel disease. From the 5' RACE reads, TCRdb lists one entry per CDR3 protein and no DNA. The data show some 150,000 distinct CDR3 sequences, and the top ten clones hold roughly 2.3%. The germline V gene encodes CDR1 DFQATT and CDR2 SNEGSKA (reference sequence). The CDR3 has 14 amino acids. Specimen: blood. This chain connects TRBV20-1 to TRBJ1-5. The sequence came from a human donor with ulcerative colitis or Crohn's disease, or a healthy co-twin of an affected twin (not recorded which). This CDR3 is CSARDRGGGEPQHF.